This T cell receptor beta chain was captured in a study of T cell responses to AZD1222 COVID-19 vaccine. CDR3 length equals 14 residues. V was clipped by 0 bases and J by 2 bases, with 9 bases between them. Germline V lookup: CDR1 SGHNT, CDR2 YYREEE (reference sequence). Sequencing used immunoSEQ multiplex PCR; TCRdb keeps in-frame clones, though not all of them. The repertoire holds about 140,000 clones, with roughly 92% as singletons. The rearrangement uses TRBV5-4 and TRBJ2-7, with D perhaps TRBD1 (6 bases). Specimen: peripheral blood, collected on day 0 of AZD1222 vaccination. This receptor was identified in an adult in good health. The CDR3 region has the DNA TGTGCCAGCAGCTTGGAACAGGGCACCTACGAGCAGTACTTC. Translation gives CASSLEQGTYEQYF.